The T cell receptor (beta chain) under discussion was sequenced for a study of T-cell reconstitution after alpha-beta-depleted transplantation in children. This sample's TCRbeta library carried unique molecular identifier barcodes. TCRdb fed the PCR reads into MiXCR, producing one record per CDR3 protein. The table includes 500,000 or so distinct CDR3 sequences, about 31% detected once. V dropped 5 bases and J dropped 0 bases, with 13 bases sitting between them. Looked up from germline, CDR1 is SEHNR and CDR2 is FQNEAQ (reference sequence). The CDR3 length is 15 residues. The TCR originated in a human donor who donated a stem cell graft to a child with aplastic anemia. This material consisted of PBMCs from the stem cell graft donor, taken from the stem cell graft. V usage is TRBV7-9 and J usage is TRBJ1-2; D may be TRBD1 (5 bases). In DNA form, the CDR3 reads TGTGCCAGCAGCCATACCGACAGAGCTAACTATGGCTACACCTTC. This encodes CASSHTDRANYGYTF.